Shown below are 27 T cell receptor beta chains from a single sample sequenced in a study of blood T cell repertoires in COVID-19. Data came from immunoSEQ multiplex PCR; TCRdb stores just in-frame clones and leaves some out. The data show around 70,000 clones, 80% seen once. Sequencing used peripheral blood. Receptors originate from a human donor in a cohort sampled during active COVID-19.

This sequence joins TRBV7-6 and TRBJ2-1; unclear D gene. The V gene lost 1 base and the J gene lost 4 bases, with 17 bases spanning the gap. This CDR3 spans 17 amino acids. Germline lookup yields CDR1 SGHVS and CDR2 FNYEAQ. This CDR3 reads CASSLGSSRYSYNEQFF. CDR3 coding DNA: TGTGCCAGCAGCTTAGGCAGTAGCAGATACTCTTACAATGAGCAGTTCTTC.

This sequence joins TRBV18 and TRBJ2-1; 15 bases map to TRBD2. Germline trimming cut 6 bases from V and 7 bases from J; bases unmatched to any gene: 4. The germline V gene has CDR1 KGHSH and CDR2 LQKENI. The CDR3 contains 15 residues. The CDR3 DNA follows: TGTGCCAGCTCTACGGGACTAGCGGGAGGAAATGAGCAGTTCTTC. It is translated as CASSTGLAGGNEQFF.

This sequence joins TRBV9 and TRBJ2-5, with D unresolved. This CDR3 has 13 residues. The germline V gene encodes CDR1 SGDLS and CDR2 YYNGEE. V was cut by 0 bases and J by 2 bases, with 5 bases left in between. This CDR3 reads CASSVDIQETQYF. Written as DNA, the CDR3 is TGTGCCAGCAGCGTAGACATACAAGAGACCCAGTACTTC. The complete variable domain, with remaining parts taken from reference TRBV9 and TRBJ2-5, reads DSGVTQTPKHLITATGQRVTLRCSPRSGDLSVYWYQQSLDQGLQFLIQYYNGEERAKGNILERFSAQQFPDLHSELNLSSLELGDSALYFCASSVDIQETQYFGPGTRLLVL.

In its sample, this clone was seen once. The CDR3: CASSPGLIYEQYV. The CDR3 nucleotides are TGTGCCAGCTCACCGGGACTCATCTACGAGCAGTACGTC. The chain joins TRBV6-5 to TRBJ2-7; D is possibly TRBD2 (6 bases). Germline V lookup: CDR1 MNHEY, CDR2 SVGAGI. This CDR3 has 13 residues. V was pared by 8 bases and J by 3 bases, with 14 bases between.

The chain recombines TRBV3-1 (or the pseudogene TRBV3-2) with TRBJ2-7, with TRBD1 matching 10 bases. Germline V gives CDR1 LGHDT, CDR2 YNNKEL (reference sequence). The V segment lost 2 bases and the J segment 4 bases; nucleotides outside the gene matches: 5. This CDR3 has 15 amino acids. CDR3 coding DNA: TGTGCCAGCAGCCAATCAGACAGGGGGCCTTACGAGCAGTACTTC. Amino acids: CASSQSDRGPYEQYF.

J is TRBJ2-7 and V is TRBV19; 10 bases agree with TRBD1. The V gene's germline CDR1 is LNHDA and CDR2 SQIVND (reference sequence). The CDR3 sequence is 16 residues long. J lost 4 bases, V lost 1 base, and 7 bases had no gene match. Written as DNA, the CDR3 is TGTGCCAGTAGTATAGCTGTGGGACAGGGGCCATACGAGCAGTACTTC. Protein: CASSIAVGQGPYEQYF.

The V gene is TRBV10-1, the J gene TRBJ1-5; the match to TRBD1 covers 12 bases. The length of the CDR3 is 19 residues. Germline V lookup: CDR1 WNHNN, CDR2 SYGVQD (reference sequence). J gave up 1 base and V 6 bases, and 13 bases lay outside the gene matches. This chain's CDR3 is CASRGSKPGQGASNQPQHF. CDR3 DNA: TGCGCCAGCAGAGGGAGCAAGCCGGGACAGGGGGCGAGCAATCAGCCCCAGCATTTT.

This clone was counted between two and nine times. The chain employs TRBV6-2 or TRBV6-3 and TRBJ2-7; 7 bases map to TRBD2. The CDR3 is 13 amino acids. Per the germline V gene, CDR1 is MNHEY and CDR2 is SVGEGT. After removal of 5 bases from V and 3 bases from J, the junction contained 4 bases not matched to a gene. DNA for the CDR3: TGTGCCAGCAGTCCCGCGGGGGTCTACGAGCAGTACGTC. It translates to CASSPAGVYEQYV.

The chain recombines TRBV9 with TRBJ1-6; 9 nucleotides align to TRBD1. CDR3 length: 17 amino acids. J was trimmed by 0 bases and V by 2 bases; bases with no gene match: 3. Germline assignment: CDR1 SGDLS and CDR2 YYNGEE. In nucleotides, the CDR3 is TGTGCCAGCAGCGTCGAGACAGGGGGCTCCTATAATTCACCCCTCCACTTT. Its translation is CASSVETGGSYNSPLHF.

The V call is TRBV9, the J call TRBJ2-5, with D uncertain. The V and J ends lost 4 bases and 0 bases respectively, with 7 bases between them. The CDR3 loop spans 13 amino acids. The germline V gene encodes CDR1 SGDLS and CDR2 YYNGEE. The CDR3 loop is CASSRAYQETQYF. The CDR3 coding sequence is TGTGCCAGCAGCCGAGCGTACCAAGAGACCCAGTACTTC. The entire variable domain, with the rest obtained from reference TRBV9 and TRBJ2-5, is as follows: DSGVTQTPKHLITATGQRVTLRCSPRSGDLSVYWYQQSLDQGLQFLIQYYNGEERAKGNILERFSAQQFPDLHSELNLSSLELGDSALYFCASSRAYQETQYFGPGTRLLVL.

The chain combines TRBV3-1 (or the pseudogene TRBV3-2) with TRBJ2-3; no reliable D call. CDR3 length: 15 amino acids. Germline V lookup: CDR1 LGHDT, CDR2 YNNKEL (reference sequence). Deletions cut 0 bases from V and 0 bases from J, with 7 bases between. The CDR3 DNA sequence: TGTGCCAGCAGCCAAGACCTAACTAGCACAGATACGCAGTATTTT. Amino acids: CASSQDLTSTDTQYF.

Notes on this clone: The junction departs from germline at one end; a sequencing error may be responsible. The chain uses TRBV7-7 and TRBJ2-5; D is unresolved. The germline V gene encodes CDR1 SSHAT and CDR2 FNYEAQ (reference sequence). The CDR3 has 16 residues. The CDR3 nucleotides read TGTGCTAGCAGCTTAGTGTCGGTTCCAAGTCAAGAGACCCAGTACTTC. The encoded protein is CASSLVSVPSQETQYF.

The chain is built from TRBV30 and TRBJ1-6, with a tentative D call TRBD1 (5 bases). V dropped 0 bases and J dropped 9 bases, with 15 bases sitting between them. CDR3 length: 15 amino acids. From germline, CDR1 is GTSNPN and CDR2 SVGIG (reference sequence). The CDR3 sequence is CAWSVGRGEGSPLHF. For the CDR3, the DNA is TGTGCCTGGAGTGTAGGGAGGGGAGAAGGTTCACCCCTCCACTTT.

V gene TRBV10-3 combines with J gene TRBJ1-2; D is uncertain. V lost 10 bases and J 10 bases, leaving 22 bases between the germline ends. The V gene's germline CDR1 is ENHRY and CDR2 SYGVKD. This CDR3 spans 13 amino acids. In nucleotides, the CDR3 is TGTGCCACAGGTGACGTCGTCCCACCAACCTACACCTTC. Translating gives CATGDVVPPTYTF.

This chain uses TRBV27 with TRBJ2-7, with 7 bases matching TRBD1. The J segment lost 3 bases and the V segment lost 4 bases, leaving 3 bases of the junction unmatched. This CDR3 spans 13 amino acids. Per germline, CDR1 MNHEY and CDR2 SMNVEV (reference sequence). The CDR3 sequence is CASSSWDSYEQYF. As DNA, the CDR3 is TGTGCCAGCAGTTCCTGGGACAGCTACGAGCAGTACTTC.

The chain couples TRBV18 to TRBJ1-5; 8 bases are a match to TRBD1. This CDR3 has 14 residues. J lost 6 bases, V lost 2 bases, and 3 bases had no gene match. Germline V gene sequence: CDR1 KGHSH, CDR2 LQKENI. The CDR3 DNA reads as TGTGCCAGCTCACCAGGACAGGGCAGTCAGCCCCAGCATTTT. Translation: CASSPGQGSQPQHF. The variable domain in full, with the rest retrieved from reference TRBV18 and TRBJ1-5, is NAGVMQNPRHLVRRRGQEARLRCSPMKGHSHVYWYRQLPEEGLKFMVYLQKENIIDESGMPKERFSAEFPKEGPSILRIQQVVRGDSAAYFCASSPGQGSQPQHFGDGTRLSIL.

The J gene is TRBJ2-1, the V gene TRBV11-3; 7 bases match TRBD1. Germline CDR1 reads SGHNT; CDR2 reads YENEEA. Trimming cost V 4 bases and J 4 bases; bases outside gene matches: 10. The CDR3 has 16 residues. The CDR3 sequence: CASSSKQGLLYNEQFF. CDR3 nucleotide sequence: TGTGCCAGCAGCTCGAAACAGGGGCTCCTTTACAATGAGCAGTTCTTC.

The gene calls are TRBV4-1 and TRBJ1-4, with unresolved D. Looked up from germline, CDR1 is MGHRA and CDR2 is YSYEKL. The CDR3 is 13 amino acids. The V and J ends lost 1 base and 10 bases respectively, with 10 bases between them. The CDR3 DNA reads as TGCGCCAGCAGCCAAGTCGTAGAGGGAAAACTGTTTTTT. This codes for CASSQVVEGKLFF.

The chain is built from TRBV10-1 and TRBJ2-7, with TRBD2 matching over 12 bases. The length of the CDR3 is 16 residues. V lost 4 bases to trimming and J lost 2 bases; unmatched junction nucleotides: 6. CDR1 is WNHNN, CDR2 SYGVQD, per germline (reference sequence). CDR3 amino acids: CASSAPLAGGPYEQYV. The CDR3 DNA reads TGCGCCAGCAGTGCACCCCTAGCGGGAGGGCCCTACGAGCAGTACGTC.

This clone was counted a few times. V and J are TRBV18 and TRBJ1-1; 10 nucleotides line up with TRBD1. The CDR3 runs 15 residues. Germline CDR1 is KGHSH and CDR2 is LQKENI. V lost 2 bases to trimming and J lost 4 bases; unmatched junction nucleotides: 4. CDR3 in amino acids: CASSPGTGEGTEAFF. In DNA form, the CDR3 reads TGTGCCAGCTCACCAGGGACAGGGGAGGGCACTGAAGCTTTCTTT.

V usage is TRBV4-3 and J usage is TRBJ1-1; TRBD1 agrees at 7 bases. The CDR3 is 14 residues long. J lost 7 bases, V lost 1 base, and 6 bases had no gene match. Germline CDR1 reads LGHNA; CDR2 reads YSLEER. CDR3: CASSQGPTGLEAFF. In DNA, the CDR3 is TGCGCCAGCAGCCAAGGCCCGACAGGGCTTGAAGCTTTCTTT.

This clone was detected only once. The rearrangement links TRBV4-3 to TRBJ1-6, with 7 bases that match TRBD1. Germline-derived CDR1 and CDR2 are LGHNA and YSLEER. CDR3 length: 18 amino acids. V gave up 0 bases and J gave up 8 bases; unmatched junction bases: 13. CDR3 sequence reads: CASSQDLGGASVYSPLHF. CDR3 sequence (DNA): TGCGCCAGCAGCCAAGATCTAGGGGGCGCGTCGGTATATTCACCCCTCCACTTT.

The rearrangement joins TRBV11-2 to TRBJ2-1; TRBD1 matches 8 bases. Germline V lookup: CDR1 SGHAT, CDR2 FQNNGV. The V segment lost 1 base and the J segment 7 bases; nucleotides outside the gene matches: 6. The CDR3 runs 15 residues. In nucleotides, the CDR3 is TGTGCCAGCAGCTTAGGGACAGGGTATCGGAATGAGCAGTTCTTC. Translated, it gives CASSLGTGYRNEQFF.

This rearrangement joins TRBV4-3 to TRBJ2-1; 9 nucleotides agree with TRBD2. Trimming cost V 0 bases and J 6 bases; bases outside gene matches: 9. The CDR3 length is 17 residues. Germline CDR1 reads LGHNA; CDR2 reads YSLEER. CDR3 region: CASSQDWGSGRINEQFF. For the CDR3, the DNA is TGCGCCAGCAGCCAAGATTGGGGTAGCGGGAGAATCAATGAGCAGTTCTTC.

The CDR3 DNA is TGCGCCAGCAGCCCCGGGACAGTCTACAATGAGCAGTTCTTC. It specifies CASSPGTVYNEQFF. The V call is TRBV5-1, the J call TRBJ2-1, with 7 positions matching TRBD1. Germline CDR1 and CDR2: SGHRS and YFSETQ. V gave up 4 bases and J gave up 3 bases; unmatched junction bases: 4. This CDR3 has 14 residues.

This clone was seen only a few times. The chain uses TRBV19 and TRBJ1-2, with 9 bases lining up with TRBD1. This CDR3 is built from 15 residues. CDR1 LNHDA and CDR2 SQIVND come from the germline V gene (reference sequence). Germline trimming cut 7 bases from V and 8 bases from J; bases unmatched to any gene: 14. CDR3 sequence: CASIYGQGKSRGYTF. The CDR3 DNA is TGTGCCAGTATCTACGGACAGGGGAAATCGAGGGGCTACACCTTC.

DNA for the CDR3: TGTGCCACCAAAAGACTAGCGGGGGCAGATACGCAGTATTTT. Translated: CATKRLAGADTQYF. The chain carries TRBV11-2 and TRBJ2-3; TRBD2 matches 12 bases. Germline CDR1 and CDR2: SGHAT and FQNNGV. The V gene end was trimmed by 10 bases and the J gene end by 4 bases; junction bases not matched to a gene: 6. The CDR3 is made up of 14 amino acids.